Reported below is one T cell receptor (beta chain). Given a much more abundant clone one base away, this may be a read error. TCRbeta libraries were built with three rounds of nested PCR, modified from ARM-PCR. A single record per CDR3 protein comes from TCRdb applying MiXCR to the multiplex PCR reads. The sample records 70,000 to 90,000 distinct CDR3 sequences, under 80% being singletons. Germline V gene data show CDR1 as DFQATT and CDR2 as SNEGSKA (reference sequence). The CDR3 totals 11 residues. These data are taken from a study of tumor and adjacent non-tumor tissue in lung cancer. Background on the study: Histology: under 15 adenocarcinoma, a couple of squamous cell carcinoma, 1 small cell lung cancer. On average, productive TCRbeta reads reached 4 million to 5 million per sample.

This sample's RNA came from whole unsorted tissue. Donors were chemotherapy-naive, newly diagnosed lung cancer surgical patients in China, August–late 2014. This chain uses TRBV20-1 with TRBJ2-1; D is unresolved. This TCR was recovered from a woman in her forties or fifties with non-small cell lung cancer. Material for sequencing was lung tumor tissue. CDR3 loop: CGARSPYEQFF. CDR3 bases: TGCGGTGCTAGATCTCCATATGAGCAGTTCTTC.